This TCR beta chain comes out of a study of shared clonotypes between healthy human individuals. Notes on the study in general: Blood alone was sampled, and tissue repertoires likely differ. Sequencing depth was predicted to influence how clonotypes are shared among donors.

The V end was cut by 4 bases, the J end by 3 bases, with 15 bases between. The germline gives CDR1 MGHRA, CDR2 YSYEKL. This CDR3 region has 15 residues. Concerning this clone itself: Its antigen is still unknown.

The authors split each subset's genomic DNA evenly across several immunoSEQ plates. Libraries were prepared by immunoSEQ multiplex PCR; TCRdb keeps only in-frame clonotypes and omits some of them. Among around 430,000 clones listed, about 85% were seen once. Unsorted samples used roughly 99 million PBMCs for genomic DNA. The chain couples TRBV4-1 to TRBJ1-1; D unclear. This receptor was taken from a woman aged 35 to 49 in good health. Some clones in this sample may be carry-over from other donors' samples. Specimen: PBMCs. As DNA, the CDR3 is TGCGCCAGCAGCCCCGGACGGGTTTGGGACACTGAAGCTTTCTTT. Translated, it gives CASSPGRVWDTEAFF.